The 11 T cell receptor beta chains below come from one sample, sequenced in a study of persistence of HIV-infected CD4 T cells. These receptors' targets are unknown. The stimulus was an HIV-1 Gag 15-mer peptide pool, about 1 ug/peptide/mL. CD40L/CD69 double-negative CD45RO-high memory CD4+ T cells were collected. The libraries were made with immunoSEQ version 4 in survey mode. Repertoires were generated with immunoSEQ multiplex PCR, while TCRdb's copy carries only in-frame clones and drops some. The sample includes 30,000 to 45,000 clones, around 83% of them seen just once. Sequencing was performed on cultured CD4+ T cells from PBMCs, taken from a patient who received antiretroviral therapy. The receptors shown here come from an adult with HIV. The donor label of this sample is uncertain.

This rearrangement joins TRBV9 to TRBJ2-1, with D possibly TRBD2 on 7 matching bases. Germline assignment: CDR1 SGDLS and CDR2 YYNGEE. V was cut by 0 bases and J by 13 bases, with 14 bases left in between. The CDR3 length is 13 residues. CDR3 region: CASSVVGRGRQFF. CDR3 nucleotides: TGTGCCAGCAGCGTAGTAGGGCGGGGGCGACAGTTCTTC.

V and J are TRBV7-7 and TRBJ2-2; 8 nucleotides agree with TRBD1. CDR3 length equals 15 residues. The germline V gene encodes CDR1 SSHAT and CDR2 FNYEAQ (reference sequence). J gave up 4 bases and V 3 bases, and 4 bases lay outside the gene matches. CDR3 loop: CASSLQGAGTGELFF. CDR3 nucleotides: TGTGCCAGCAGCTTGCAGGGGGCTGGCACCGGGGAGCTGTTTTTT.

With respect to this clone: Other nucleotide sequences from this sample produce the same CDR3. The chain recombines TRBV6-5 with TRBJ1-3, with 7 bases matching TRBD1. Germline assignment: CDR1 MNHEY and CDR2 SVGAGI. The V and J ends lost 4 bases and 3 bases, in that order; junction bases with no gene match: 3. The CDR3 covers 14 residues. CDR3 DNA: TGTGCCAGCAGTTTAGGGGGCGATGGAAACACCATATATTTT. Protein: CASSLGGDGNTIYF.

V gene TRBV10-1 combines with J gene TRBJ1-1, with TRBD1 as a possible D gene (5 bases). CDR1 is WNHNN and CDR2 is SYGVQD in the germline V gene (reference sequence). Trimming took 5 bases from V and 6 from J, leaving 13 bases between them. This CDR3 has 13 amino acids. Here the CDR3 reads CASSRSWGAEAFF. The CDR3 DNA is TGCGCCAGCAGTCGTAGCTGGGGGGCTGAAGCTTTCTTT.

The V and J genes are TRBV20-1 and TRBJ2-5, with a weak D call TRBD2 (5 bases). V was cut by 6 bases and J by 5 bases, with 10 bases left in between. The CDR3 contains 11 residues. Germline V gene sequence: CDR1 DFQATT, CDR2 SNEGSKA (reference sequence). This CDR3 reads CSASGGETQYF. The CDR3 DNA reads as TGCAGTGCCTCGGGCGGGGAGACCCAGTACTTC.

V is TRBV2 and J is TRBJ1-4; D unclear. The CDR3 contains 12 residues. Per the germline V gene, CDR1 is SNHLY and CDR2 is FYNNEI. Trimming cost V 6 bases and J 8 bases, with 10 bases left between them. The chain's CDR3 is CASRLATEKLFF. As DNA, the CDR3 is TGTGCCAGCAGATTAGCCACGGAAAAACTGTTTTTT.

This chain joins TRBV9 and TRBJ1-1, with a possible D match to TRBD1 (5 bases). CDR1 is SGDLS and CDR2 is YYNGEE in the germline V gene. This CDR3 is 15 amino acids long. Trimming cost V 3 bases and J 6 bases, with 18 bases left between them. CDR3 amino acids: CASSADGGVTAEAFF. CDR3 DNA sequence: TGTGCCAGCAGCGCGGATGGGGGGGTGACAGCTGAAGCTTTCTTT.

The gene calls are TRBV13 and TRBJ2-3; D is ambiguous. This CDR3 spans 13 amino acids. V was clipped by 5 bases and J by 3 bases, with 9 bases between them. CDR1 is PRHDT, CDR2 FYEKMQ, per germline (reference sequence). The CDR3 spells CASSRSGTDTQYF. CDR3 bases: TGTGCCAGCAGCCGTTCCGGAACAGATACGCAGTATTTT.

The chain has TRBV7-6 and TRBJ2-2; no clear D gene. This CDR3 is 13 amino acids long. The V end was cut by 0 bases, the J end by 4 bases, with 3 bases between. CDR1 is SGHVS, CDR2 FNYEAQ, per germline. The CDR3 is CASSLAVTGELFF. In nucleotides, the CDR3 is TGTGCCAGCAGCTTAGCCGTCACCGGGGAGCTGTTTTTT.

This clone showed up just a few times. V gene TRBV2 combines with J gene TRBJ1-2, with TRBD1 identical over 9 bases. The V gene's germline CDR1 is SNHLY and CDR2 FYNNEI. CDR3 length: 15 residues. Trimming removed 6 bases from V and 3 bases from J; junction bases left unmatched: 8. CDR3 bases: TGTGCCAGCAGCCCCGGGACAGGGACGGACTATGGCTACACCTTC. Translating it yields CASSPGTGTDYGYTF.

J is TRBJ1-4 and V is TRBV2; a weak D match, TRBD1 (5 bases). CDR1 and CDR2 (germline): SNHLY, FYNNEI. CDR3 length: 17 residues. The V end was cut by 6 bases, the J end by 0 bases, with 17 bases between. CDR3 in amino acids: CASRPGGVGSTNEKLFF. CDR3 sequence (DNA): TGTGCCAGCAGGCCCGGGGGGGTAGGGTCAACTAATGAAAAACTGTTTTTT.